A selection of T cell receptor beta chains follows, all from one sample in a study of CD8+CD57+ T cells in acquired aplastic anemia. TCRdb independently ran MiXCR on the reads; one entry per CDR3 protein. This sample yields roughly 240,000 distinct CDR3 sequences, of which 45% to 50% are seen a single time; about 7.8% belongs to the top ten. Specimen: sorted CD4+, CD8+, or CD8+CD57+ T cells (not recorded which) from PBMCs. The receptors here all came from a human donor with aplastic anemia. Both conserved end residues are part of each CDR3. Fields, in order: J gene, V gene, D gene, clone size, CDR3 protein, CDR3 DNA. D genes are given only for firm matches. The size entry is marked missing in some rows and otherwise reads once, few, many or a size class.

j_call: TRBJ2-5
v_call: TRBV15
d_call: NA
clone_size: NA
cdr3_aa: CATSRLGPGETQYF
cdr3_nt: TGTGCCACCAGCAGATTGGGCCCCGGAGAGACCCAGTACTTC

j_call: TRBJ1-1
v_call: TRBV7-9
d_call: TRBD1
clone_size: once
cdr3_aa: CASTDRGDYMNTEAFF
cdr3_nt: TGTGCCAGCACCGACAGGGGCGACTACATGAACACTGAAGCTTTCTTT

j_call: TRBJ2-2
v_call: TRBV6-2/TRBV6-3
d_call: NA
clone_size: NA
cdr3_aa: CASSYLTANTGELFF
cdr3_nt: TGTGCCAGCAGTTACCTCACCGCGAACACCGGGGAGCTGTTTTTT

j_call: TRBJ2-7
v_call: TRBV24-1
d_call: NA
clone_size: NA
cdr3_aa: CATSDPISYEQYF
cdr3_nt: TGTGCCACCAGTGATCCGATCTCCTACGAGCAGTACTTC

j_call: TRBJ2-1
v_call: TRBV14
d_call: TRBD1
clone_size: many
cdr3_aa: CASSPGGNEQFF
cdr3_nt: TGTGCCAGCAGCCCAGGGGGCAATGAGCAGTTCTTC

j_call: TRBJ2-7
v_call: TRBV6-5
d_call: NA
clone_size: few
cdr3_aa: CASSPFDTDSYEQYF
cdr3_nt: TGTGCCAGCAGCCCCTTTGACACCGACTCCTACGAGCAGTACTTC

j_call: TRBJ1-4
v_call: TRBV9
d_call: NA
clone_size: many
cdr3_aa: CASSVDGRDEKLFF
cdr3_nt: TGTGCCAGCAGCGTAGACGGAAGGGATGAAAAACTGTTTTTT

j_call: TRBJ1-1
v_call: TRBV24-1
d_call: TRBD1
clone_size: many
cdr3_aa: CATRTSGTVNTEAFF
cdr3_nt: TGTGCCACCAGAACCTCCGGGACAGTGAACACTGAAGCTTTCTTT

j_call: TRBJ2-1
v_call: TRBV2
d_call: NA
clone_size: once
cdr3_aa: CASSELGSSYNEQFF
cdr3_nt: TGTGCCAGCAGTGAATTGGGGAGCTCCTACAATGAGCAGTTCTTC

j_call: TRBJ1-1
v_call: TRBV11-3
d_call: NA
clone_size: NA
cdr3_aa: CASSPRHGFEAFF
cdr3_nt: TGCGCCAGCAGCCCCCGCCACGGATTTGAAGCTTTCTTT

j_call: TRBJ2-5
v_call: TRBV20-1
d_call: NA
clone_size: NA
cdr3_aa: CSARPRGRDQETQYF
cdr3_nt: TGCAGTGCTAGACCCCGGGGGCGCGACCAAGAGACCCAGTACTTC

j_call: TRBJ1-2
v_call: TRBV19
d_call: NA
clone_size: many
cdr3_aa: CASSSDGGYGYTF
cdr3_nt: TGTGCCAGTAGCTCCGACGGCGGCTATGGCTACACCTTC

j_call: TRBJ1-2
v_call: TRBV7-2
d_call: NA
clone_size: NA
cdr3_aa: CASSWDLSETQYFGPGGLGYGYTF
cdr3_nt: NA

j_call: TRBJ2-1
v_call: TRBV10-1
d_call: NA
clone_size: NA
cdr3_aa: CASSRPGYEQFF
cdr3_nt: TGCGCCAGCAGTAGACCAGGGTATGAGCAGTTCTTC

j_call: TRBJ1-2
v_call: TRBV24-1
d_call: NA
clone_size: NA
cdr3_aa: CATSEQGFRYTF
cdr3_nt: TGTGCCACCAGTGAACAGGGTTTTCGGTACACCTTC

j_call: TRBJ1-5
v_call: TRBV2
d_call: TRBD1
clone_size: NA
cdr3_aa: CASRDRRSNQPQHF
cdr3_nt: TGTGCCAGCAGGGACAGGAGGAGCAATCAGCCCCAGCATTTT

j_call: TRBJ2-2
v_call: TRBV7-9
d_call: TRBD2
clone_size: few
cdr3_aa: CAGRRTSGDPTGELFF
cdr3_nt: TGTGCCGGCAGACGGACTAGCGGAGATCCAACCGGGGAGCTGTTCTTT

j_call: TRBJ1-6
v_call: TRBV28
d_call: NA
clone_size: many
cdr3_aa: CASSWEGADNSPLHF
cdr3_nt: TGTGCCAGCAGTTGGGAGGGAGCAGATAATTCACCCCTCCACTTT

j_call: TRBJ2-5
v_call: TRBV7-8
d_call: TRBD1
clone_size: NA
cdr3_aa: CAGSLAAYRGNRETQYF
cdr3_nt: TGTGCCGGCAGCTTAGCGGCATACAGGGGGAATAGAGAGACCCAGTACTTC

j_call: TRBJ2-1
v_call: TRBV7-3
d_call: TRBD2
clone_size: NA
cdr3_aa: CASSLVLAGGGEQFF
cdr3_nt: TGTGCCAGCAGCTTAGTCCTAGCGGGGGGCGGGGAGCAGTTCTTC

j_call: TRBJ1-2
v_call: TRBV29-1
d_call: NA
clone_size: NA
cdr3_aa: CSVEAPVRGTYYGYTF
cdr3_nt: TGCAGCGTTGAAGCCCCCGTGCGGGGGACCTACTATGGCTACACCTTC

j_call: TRBJ2-2
v_call: TRBV20-1
d_call: NA
clone_size: few
cdr3_aa: CSARGPNTGELFF
cdr3_nt: TGCAGTGCTCGGGGACCCAACACCGGGGAGCTGTTTTTT

j_call: TRBJ1-2
v_call: TRBV6-2/TRBV6-3
d_call: NA
clone_size: few
cdr3_aa: CASTEQKGYGYTF
cdr3_nt: TGTGCCAGCACTGAACAGAAAGGCTATGGCTACACCTTC

j_call: TRBJ1-6
v_call: TRBV2
d_call: NA
clone_size: NA
cdr3_aa: CASNVWGGGNSPLHF
cdr3_nt: TGTGCCAGCAACGTCTGGGGGGGTGGTAATTCACCCCTCCACTTT

j_call: TRBJ1-6
v_call: TRBV27
d_call: NA
clone_size: NA
cdr3_aa: CASSLQVLGGFSISPLHF
cdr3_nt: TGTGCCAGCAGTTTACAGGTCCTGGGGGGTTTTTCTATTTCACCCCTCCACTTT

j_call: TRBJ1-3
v_call: TRBV6-1
d_call: NA
clone_size: once
cdr3_aa: CASSEGELRSGNTIYF
cdr3_nt: TGTGCCAGCAGTGAAGGGGAGCTCCGTTCTGGAAACACCATATATTTT

j_call: TRBJ2-7
v_call: TRBV28
d_call: NA
clone_size: NA
cdr3_aa: CASSSTTDAIYEQYF
cdr3_nt: TGTGCCAGCAGTTCAACAACCGACGCGATCTACGAGCAGTACTTC

j_call: TRBJ1-1
v_call: TRBV4-1
d_call: TRBD1
clone_size: NA
cdr3_aa: CASSRMWTGGLGSTEAFF
cdr3_nt: TGCGCCAGCAGTCGGATGTGGACAGGAGGACTCGGTAGCACTGAAGCTTTCTTT

j_call: TRBJ2-1
v_call: TRBV25-1
d_call: TRBD2
clone_size: few
cdr3_aa: CASSYRTSGFYEQFF
cdr3_nt: TGTGCCAGCAGTTACCGGACTAGCGGGTTCTATGAGCAGTTCTTC

j_call: TRBJ1-5
v_call: TRBV6-1
d_call: NA
clone_size: NA
cdr3_aa: CASSENVANQPQHF
cdr3_nt: TGTGCCAGCAGTGAAAATGTAGCGAATCAGCCCCAGCATTTT

j_call: TRBJ2-7
v_call: TRBV28
d_call: NA
clone_size: many
cdr3_aa: CASSLSTTGYEQYF
cdr3_nt: TGTGCCAGCAGTTTAAGCACGACAGGCTACGAGCAGTACTTC

j_call: TRBJ2-5
v_call: TRBV9
d_call: NA
clone_size: many
cdr3_aa: CASSVGDETQYF
cdr3_nt: TGTGCCAGCAGCGTAGGAGACGAGACCCAGTACTTC

j_call: TRBJ2-3
v_call: TRBV12-3/TRBV12-4
d_call: NA
clone_size: NA
cdr3_aa: CASSWDRGHSGGPSTDTQYF
cdr3_nt: TGTGCCAGCAGTTGGGACAGGGGCCATAGCGGGGGGCCTAGCACAGATACGCAGTATTTT

j_call: TRBJ1-1
v_call: TRBV12-3/TRBV12-4
d_call: NA
clone_size: many
cdr3_aa: CASSPPGLGTEAFF
cdr3_nt: TGTGCCAGCAGCCCCCCGGGTCTCGGCACTGAAGCTTTCTTT

j_call: TRBJ2-2
v_call: TRBV5-1
d_call: NA
clone_size: NA
cdr3_aa: CASSIGQSYTGELFF
cdr3_nt: TGCGCCAGCAGCATCGGACAGAGCTACACCGGGGAGCTGTTTTTT

j_call: TRBJ1-2
v_call: TRBV2
d_call: NA
clone_size: NA
cdr3_aa: CASSETTSKGYTF
cdr3_nt: TGCGCCAGCAGTGAGACTACTAGTAAGGGCTACACCTTC

j_call: TRBJ1-2
v_call: TRBV7-9
d_call: NA
clone_size: many
cdr3_aa: CASSLGGTGYTF
cdr3_nt: TGTGCCAGCAGTCTGGGGGGCACTGGCTACACCTTC

j_call: TRBJ2-7
v_call: TRBV11-3
d_call: TRBD1
clone_size: NA
cdr3_aa: CASRSQGGNEQYF
cdr3_nt: TGTGCCAGCAGGTCACAGGGGGGCAACGAGCAGTACTTC

j_call: TRBJ2-1
v_call: TRBV15
d_call: NA
clone_size: NA
cdr3_aa: CATSSPLGRSYNEQFF
cdr3_nt: TGTGCCACCAGCAGTCCTTTAGGGCGCTCCTACAATGAGCAGTTCTTC

j_call: TRBJ2-7
v_call: TRBV7-6
d_call: NA
clone_size: once
cdr3_aa: CASSYNMGANYEQYF
cdr3_nt: TGTGCCAGCAGCTATAACATGGGGGCGAACTACGAGCAGTACTTC

j_call: TRBJ1-2
v_call: TRBV5-1
d_call: NA
clone_size: NA
cdr3_aa: CASSRNFVGRQNYGYTF
cdr3_nt: TGCGCCAGCAGCCGAAATTTTGTAGGTCGACAAAACTATGGCTACACCTTC

j_call: TRBJ2-7
v_call: TRBV20-1
d_call: NA
clone_size: NA
cdr3_aa: CSATASDYEQYF
cdr3_nt: TGCAGTGCTACGGCTAGCGACTACGAGCAGTACTTC

j_call: TRBJ1-4
v_call: TRBV5-5
d_call: NA
clone_size: many
cdr3_aa: CASSLVEEDSSVEKLFF
cdr3_nt: TGTGCCAGCAGCTTGGTAGAGGAGGACAGTAGCGTTGAAAAACTGTTTTTT

j_call: TRBJ1-2
v_call: TRBV9
d_call: TRBD1
clone_size: NA
cdr3_aa: CASSAPGTGSYYTF
cdr3_nt: TGTGCCAGCAGCGCACCCGGGACAGGGTCATACTACACCTTC

j_call: TRBJ2-3
v_call: TRBV10-2
d_call: TRBD2
clone_size: NA
cdr3_aa: CASSEVPSTSGGRLGSADTQYF
cdr3_nt: TGCGCCAGCAGTGAGGTCCCGTCTACTAGCGGGGGCCGCCTGGGTTCCGCAGATACGCAGTATTTT

j_call: TRBJ1-1
v_call: TRBV2
d_call: NA
clone_size: NA
cdr3_aa: CASSDPMDSLNTEAFF
cdr3_nt: TGTGCCAGCAGCGACCCGATGGACAGCCTGAACACCGAAGCTTTCTTT

j_call: TRBJ2-7
v_call: TRBV19
d_call: TRBD2
clone_size: NA
cdr3_aa: CASGRAGISYEQYF
cdr3_nt: TGTGCCAGTGGGAGGGCAGGGATCTCCTACGAGCAGTACTTC

j_call: TRBJ1-2
v_call: TRBV5-8
d_call: NA
clone_size: NA
cdr3_aa: CASSNRPKTWEAF
cdr3_nt: TGTGCCAGCAGCAACCGGCCGAAGACTTGGGAAGCTTTC

j_call: TRBJ1-2
v_call: TRBV5-1
d_call: NA
clone_size: many
cdr3_aa: CASSLGLAPQEGNYGYTF
cdr3_nt: TGCGCCAGCAGCTTGGGCCTAGCCCCGCAGGAGGGTAACTATGGCTACACCTTC

j_call: TRBJ2-5
v_call: TRBV7-6
d_call: NA
clone_size: once
cdr3_aa: CASSLVGASQETQYF
cdr3_nt: TGTGCCAGCAGCTTAGTAGGTGCTAGTCAAGAGACCCAGTACTTC

j_call: TRBJ1-1
v_call: TRBV30
d_call: NA
clone_size: NA
cdr3_aa: CAWKGGFTEAFF
cdr3_nt: TGTGCCTGGAAGGGGGGGTTTACTGAAGCTTTCTTT

j_call: TRBJ1-3
v_call: TRBV27
d_call: NA
clone_size: NA
cdr3_aa: CASSLHRVGENTIYF
cdr3_nt: TGTGCCAGCAGTTTGCACAGGGTCGGGGAGAACACCATATATTTT

j_call: TRBJ2-3
v_call: TRBV9
d_call: TRBD2
clone_size: NA
cdr3_aa: CASSRIAGGPPDTQYF
cdr3_nt: TGTGCCAGCAGCCGTATAGCGGGAGGCCCTCCGGATACGCAGTATTTT